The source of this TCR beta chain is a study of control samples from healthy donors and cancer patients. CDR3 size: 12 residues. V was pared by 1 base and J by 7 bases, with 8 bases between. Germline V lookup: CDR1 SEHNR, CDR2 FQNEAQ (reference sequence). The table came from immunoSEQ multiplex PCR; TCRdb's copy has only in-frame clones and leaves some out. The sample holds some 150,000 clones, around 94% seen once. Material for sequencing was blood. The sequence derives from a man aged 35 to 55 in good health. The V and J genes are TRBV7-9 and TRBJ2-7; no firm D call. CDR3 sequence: CASSLGTGEQYF. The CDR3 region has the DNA TGTGCCAGCAGCTTAGGTACCGGAGAGCAGTACTTC.